These T cell receptor beta chains were read from a single sample in a study of cytomegalovirus exposure and HLA in healthy donors. Generated by immunoSEQ multiplex PCR, the TCRdb table keeps only in-frame clones and is missing some. This table has 200,000 to 250,000 clones, roughly 84% appearing once. Sample: PBMCs. Receptors originate from a woman between 18 and 29 years old in good health and CMV-seropositive. Both conserved end residues are part of each CDR3.

V gene	J gene	CDR3 protein
TRBV7-2	TRBJ2-3	CASSTRTGTGVADTQYF
TRBV9	TRBJ2-5	CASSVGPQGFIETQYF
TRBV6-5	TRBJ1-2	CASSLDRSISYTF
TRBV27	TRBJ2-3	CASSLSSTGWQTQYF
TRBV11-2	TRBJ2-2	CASSDMGTSGYTGELFF
TRBV28	TRBJ2-7	CASSLADRVSEQYF
TRBV5-1	TRBJ2-5	CASSWGTSGRTGETQYF
TRBV9	TRBJ2-1	CASSPFRGGYNEQFF
TRBV6-1	TRBJ2-7	CASSVSAGAYEQYF
TRBV19	TRBJ1-4	CASSFGTEPEKLFF
TRBV6-4	TRBJ2-7	CASSDGAGQYF
TRBV25-1	TRBJ2-2	CASSEFQGFSGELFF
TRBV6-6	TRBJ1-1	CASVLDREAFF
TRBV7-9	TRBJ2-7	CASSSPIVSGELYEQYF
TRBV27	TRBJ2-7	CASSFRGAIEQYF
TRBV5-1	TRBJ2-1	CASSFSGTGYNEQFF
TRBV27	TRBJ2-3	CASSWGRAGDTQYF
TRBV5-1	TRBJ1-3	CASSLTGRVEDTIYF
TRBV7-8	TRBJ2-3	CASSLRRGPSTDTQYF
TRBV7-6	TRBJ2-1	CASSRRSAGGYNEQFF
TRBV25-1	TRBJ2-5	CASSDKVGLAGQETQYF
TRBV29-1	TRBJ1-1	CSVAGGQGIEAFF
TRBV6-5	TRBJ2-5	CASRGAGGVQETQYF
TRBV19	TRBJ2-7	CASSDLGSSYEQYF
TRBV30	TRBJ1-3	CAWSASTGSGNTIYF
TRBV9	TRBJ2-2	CASSAPLGANTGELFF
TRBV19	TRBJ1-1	CASSLMNTEAFF
TRBV27	TRBJ2-7	CASSLLGDEQYF
TRBV10-1	TRBJ2-1	CASSLLAGDYNEQFF
TRBV5-1	TRBJ1-2	CASSLAQVRGFGYTF
TRBV4-2	TRBJ2-2	CASSQGGARYTGELFF
TRBV9	TRBJ2-7	CASSAGTLGGYEQYF
TRBV5-5	TRBJ1-2	CASSGGQMANYGYTF
TRBV9	TRBJ2-2	CASSSWTSGTNTGELFF
TRBV7-3	TRBJ1-1	CASSLDRGITEAFF
TRBV19	TRBJ2-3	CASSTPPVTQYF
TRBV27	TRBJ2-4	CASSYRDRGFKNIQYF
TRBV7-9	TRBJ1-2	CASLGGPGGFLRGYTF
TRBV30	TRBJ2-7	CAWERAAYEQYF
TRBV4-1	TRBJ1-1	CASSQRQGVVNTEAFF
TRBV7-3	TRBJ2-2	CASSLGQGAANTGELFF
TRBV5-1	TRBJ2-1	CASSLQNEQFF
TRBV4-1	TRBJ1-1	CASSQGQSYGLNTEAFF
TRBV6-5	TRBJ1-1	CASSYATGGEAFF
TRBV5-5	TRBJ2-5	CASSRTRGGQETQYF
TRBV19	TRBJ1-4	CASRSLGAGNEKLFF
TRBV28	TRBJ2-7	CASSLFDRYYEQYF
TRBV29-1	TRBJ2-5	CSVNRDLDPQETQYF
TRBV2	TRBJ1-2	CASHFRGSKGGYTF
TRBV6-1	TRBJ1-1	CASSQTGQGTEAFF
TRBV4-1	TRBJ2-7	CASSQRLVVGYEQYF
TRBV6-5	TRBJ2-7	CASSRGDMGYEQYF